The 31 T cell receptor beta chains given below trace back to one sample, sequenced in a study of shared clonotypes between healthy human individuals. Libraries were prepared by immunoSEQ multiplex PCR; TCRdb keeps only in-frame clonotypes and omits some of them. The data contain hundreds of thousands of clones, around 95% of them singletons. CD45RO-negative, CCR7-selected cells formed the naive CD8 fraction, which excluded terminally differentiated effector memory CD45RA+ cells. Sample: naive CD8+ T cells sorted from blood. These receptors all come from a woman in her thirties in good health.

The chain's CDR3 is CASSLSAVQAFF. As DNA, the CDR3 is TGTGCCAGCAGCTTATCTGCCGTTCAAGCTTTCTTT. The chain combines TRBV7-9 with TRBJ1-1, with D unresolved. This CDR3 has 12 residues. Germline CDR1 and CDR2: SEHNR and FQNEAQ (reference sequence). Trimming shortened V by 2 bases and J by 9 bases, and 10 bases separated the two germline ends.

The rearrangement links TRBV11-2 to TRBJ2-7, with 7 bases lining up with TRBD2. Per the germline V gene, CDR1 is SGHAT and CDR2 is FQNNGV. V lost 4 bases to trimming and J lost 4 bases; unmatched junction nucleotides: 13. This CDR3 has 16 amino acids. The CDR3 sequence: CASSSPSGQGGYEQYF. CDR3 in DNA: TGTGCCAGCAGCTCCCCCTCGGGGCAGGGAGGGTACGAGCAGTACTTC.

The V and J genes are TRBV5-8 and TRBJ2-3; 7 bases align to TRBD2. The V segment lost 4 bases and the J segment 0 bases; nucleotides outside the gene matches: 11. Germline CDR1 reads SGHTS; CDR2 reads YDEGEE. This CDR3 comprises 17 residues. The CDR3 DNA reads TGTGCCAGCAGCCCCTACCAACTAGCGTACAGCACAGATACGCAGTATTTT. Translation: CASSPYQLAYSTDTQYF.

V is TRBV7-9 and J is TRBJ1-1; D ambiguous. Trimming took 5 bases from V and 2 from J, leaving 12 bases between them. The germline V gene has CDR1 SEHNR and CDR2 FQNEAQ (reference sequence). This CDR3 region has 14 residues. Here the CDR3 reads CASSRGGINTEAFF. CDR3 sequence (DNA): TGTGCCAGCAGCAGAGGTGGGATTAACACTGAAGCTTTCTTT.

The genes are TRBV9 and TRBJ2-7; no clear D gene. Trimming took off 0 bases at V and 2 bases at J, with 12 bases between the two ends. The CDR3 is made up of 15 amino acids. From germline, CDR1 is SGDLS and CDR2 YYNGEE. CDR3 amino acids: CASSVAAETTYEQYF. The DNA of the CDR3 is TGTGCCAGCAGCGTAGCTGCCGAAACGACCTACGAGCAGTACTTC.

This clone showed up just a few times. The chain employs TRBV14 and TRBJ1-1, with D possibly being TRBD1 (6 bases). The CDR3 spans 15 residues. Trimming took off 3 bases at V and 0 bases at J, with 11 bases between the two ends. From germline, CDR1 is SGHDN and CDR2 FVKESK. The CDR3 sequence: CASSQRQAMNTEAFF. The CDR3 DNA reads as TGTGCCAGCAGCCAGAGACAGGCGATGAACACTGAAGCTTTCTTT.

The J gene is TRBJ1-1, the V gene TRBV14; 7 bases agree with TRBD1. The CDR3 spans 16 residues. Germline V gives CDR1 SGHDN, CDR2 FVKESK. Trimming removed 2 bases from V and 0 bases from J; junction bases left unmatched: 6. For the CDR3, the DNA is TGTGCCAGCAGCCAATCCCTACAGGGGATGAACACTGAAGCTTTCTTT. As protein: CASSQSLQGMNTEAFF.

This clone showed up just once. The V call is TRBV5-8, the J call TRBJ2-7, with 9 bases lining up with TRBD2. V trimming: 3 bases; J trimming: 0 bases; junction bases outside the gene matches: 10. Germline loops: CDR1 SGHTS, CDR2 YDEGEE. The CDR3 runs to 17 residues. The CDR3 coding sequence is TGTGCCAGCAGCTCCCCCAGACTAGCGGAGAGCTCCTACGAGCAGTACTTC. Residues: CASSSPRLAESSYEQYF.

The rearrangement links TRBV6-4 to TRBJ2-5; 7 bases agree with TRBD1. The J call may be mistaken, given a closer DNA end match to TRBJ2-7. The germline CDR1 and CDR2 sequences are MRHNA and SNTAGT. CDR3 length: 19 amino acids. The CDR3 sequence: CASSLPGTEYELSTYEQYF. The CDR3 DNA follows: TGTGCCAGCAGCCTGCCCGGGACAGAGTACGAATTGTCGACCTACGAGCAGTACTTC.

This sequence joins TRBV7-9 and TRBJ1-5, with D perhaps TRBD1 (5 bases). Germline-derived CDR1 and CDR2 are SEHNR and FQNEAQ (reference sequence). With 1 base removed from V and 6 bases from J, the gap between germline ends came to 10 bases. This CDR3 contains 14 residues. In DNA, the CDR3 is TGTGCCAGCAGCTTAGTCGGCGGGGCTCAGCCCCAGCATTTT. This translates into CASSLVGGAQPQHF. The full variable domain, with the rest looked up from reference TRBV7-9 and TRBJ1-5, is DTGVSQNPRHKITKRGQNVTFRCDPISEHNRLYWYRQTLGQGPEFLTYFQNEAQLEKSRLLSDRFSAERPKGSFSTLEIQRTEQGDSAMYLCASSLVGGAQPQHFGDGTRLSIL.

This clone showed up just once. The chain carries TRBV28 and TRBJ2-5, with TRBD1 as a possible D gene (5 bases). The CDR3 sequence is 13 residues long. Germline V lookup: CDR1 MDHEN, CDR2 SYDVKM. Deletions cut 6 bases from V and 1 base from J, with 9 bases between. The CDR3: CASSETVQETQYF. The CDR3 region has the DNA TGTGCCAGCAGCGAGACAGTCCAAGAGACCCAGTACTTC.

In regard to this clone: This sample includes further DNA sequences coding for the same CDR3. The chain is built from TRBV7-9 and TRBJ2-1; TRBD1 aligns across 10 bases. The CDR3 sequence is 16 residues long. From germline, CDR1 is SEHNR and CDR2 FQNEAQ (reference sequence). The J segment lost 2 bases and the V segment lost 5 bases, leaving 6 bases of the junction unmatched. CDR3 DNA: TGTGCCAGCAGCCCGAGGACAGGGGGTCCCTACAATGAGCAGTTCTTC. Its translation: CASSPRTGGPYNEQFF.

The chain's CDR3 is CASSSSGGRESDEQFF. CDR3 in DNA: TGTGCCAGCAGCTCATCAGGGGGGCGGGAGAGCGATGAGCAGTTCTTC. The chain employs TRBV7-9 and TRBJ2-1, with D perhaps given as TRBD1 or TRBD2 (7 bases each). The CDR3 is 16 residues long. Looked up from germline, CDR1 is SEHNR and CDR2 is FQNEAQ (reference sequence). Trimming removed 4 bases from V and 8 bases from J, with 21 bases in between.

The CDR3 sequence is CASSDVAGGILSSYNEQFF. The DNA of the CDR3 is TGTGCCAGCAGTGATGTAGCGGGAGGTATCCTAAGCTCCTACAATGAGCAGTTCTTC. The gene calls are TRBV6-1 and TRBJ2-1, with 10 bases matching TRBD2. The junction had 11 bases not matched to a gene; V was cut back by 3 bases and J by 0 bases. This CDR3 has 19 residues. The germline CDR1 and CDR2 sequences are MNHNS and SASEGT.

The chain links TRBV7-7 to TRBJ2-1; TRBD2 aligns across 11 bases. The CDR3 is 15 amino acids. Losses at the gene ends were 5 bases for V and 3 bases for J; bases not matched to a gene: 3. From germline, CDR1 is SSHAT and CDR2 FNYEAQ (reference sequence). The CDR3 nucleotides read TGTGCCAGCAGCCCAACTAGCGGGAGCTACAATGAGCAGTTCTTC. It translates to CASSPTSGSYNEQFF. Full variable domain (missing parts from reference TRBV7-7 and TRBJ2-1): GAGVSQSPRYKVTKRGQDVTLRCDPISSHATLYWYQQALGQGPEFLTYFNYEAQPDKSGLPSDRFSAERPEGSISTLTIQRTEQRDSAMYRCASSPTSGSYNEQFFGPGTRLTVL.

The rearrangement links TRBV2 to TRBJ2-3; 9 bases agree with TRBD2. The length of the CDR3 is 16 residues. J gave up 5 bases and V 3 bases, and 9 bases lay outside the gene matches. Germline lookup yields CDR1 SNHLY and CDR2 FYNNEI. The CDR3 loop is CASSEGLAGDGDTQYF. CDR3 nucleotide sequence: TGTGCCAGCAGTGAGGGGTTAGCGGGAGATGGAGATACGCAGTATTTT. Based on the CDR3 plus reference TRBV2 and TRBJ2-3, the full variable domain is EPEVTQTPSHQVTQMGQEVILRCVPISNHLYFYWYRQILGQKVEFLVSFYNNEISEKSEIFDDQFSVERPDGSNFTLKIRSTKLEDSAMYFCASSEGLAGDGDTQYFGPGTRLTVL.

The J gene is TRBJ2-7, the V gene TRBV7-2; D is possibly TRBD1 or TRBD2 (5 bases each). The V gene lost 3 bases and the J gene lost 4 bases, with 13 bases spanning the gap. The CDR3 spans 14 residues. Per the germline V gene, CDR1 is SGHTA and CDR2 is FQGNSA. The CDR3 is CASSFPGALYEQYF. The CDR3, as DNA: TGTGCCAGCAGCTTCCCCGGGGCATTATACGAGCAGTACTTC.

The sample holds one count of this clone. The gene calls are TRBV5-1 and TRBJ2-7; 8 nucleotides line up with TRBD2. V dropped 1 base and J dropped 5; count of bases not matched to a gene: 8. The CDR3 has 15 amino acids. Germline V lookup: CDR1 SGHRS, CDR2 YFSETQ. The CDR3, as DNA: TGCGCCAGCAGCTTGATGGGTAGCGGGGTGAACGAGCAGTACTTC. This translates into CASSLMGSGVNEQYF.

The V call is TRBV28, the J call TRBJ1-1, with a weak D call TRBD1 (5 bases). CDR3 length: 14 amino acids. V lost 6 bases and J lost 4, with 15 bases in between. CDR1 is MDHEN, CDR2 SYDVKM, per germline. CDR3 sequence: CASRPLPGSTEAFF. The CDR3 DNA follows: TGTGCCAGCAGACCTCTACCAGGGAGCACTGAAGCTTTCTTT.

The CDR3 DNA is TGTGCCAGCAGTTACAGCTATAATTCACCCCTCCACTTT. Translation gives CASSYSYNSPLHF. This chain connects TRBV28 to TRBJ1-6, with D unresolved. Between the trimmed V and J ends, which lost 4 bases and 3 bases, there was a span of 4 bases. Looked up from germline, CDR1 is MDHEN and CDR2 is SYDVKM. This CDR3 spans 13 amino acids.

V gene TRBV27 combines with J gene TRBJ1-1, with a possible D match to TRBD1 (6 bases). Trimming shortened V by 3 bases and J by 5 bases, and 16 bases separated the two germline ends. Germline V gene data show CDR1 as MNHEY and CDR2 as SMNVEV (reference sequence). CDR3 length: 15 amino acids. CDR3 DNA sequence: TGTGCCAGCAGTTTGTTTCTGGGGGCGCAAACTGAAGCTTTCTTT. This codes for CASSLFLGAQTEAFF.

This chain uses TRBV27 with TRBJ1-5; D uncertain. This CDR3 comprises 15 residues. The V end lost 3 bases, the J end lost 0 bases, and 9 bases lay between the germline ends. Germline CDR1 is MNHEY and CDR2 is SMNVEV (reference sequence). DNA for the CDR3: TGTGCCAGCAGTTTGACCCACCTTAGCAATCAGCCCCAGCATTTT. Residues: CASSLTHLSNQPQHF.

The chain joins TRBV4-1 to TRBJ2-7; the D gene is possibly TRBD2 (6 bases). There are 15 residues in the CDR3. V was clipped by 1 base and J by 2 bases, with 12 bases between them. Per the germline V gene, CDR1 is MGHRA and CDR2 is YSYEKL. As DNA, the CDR3 is TGCGCCAGCAGCCAAGTATTAGCGGAGACCTACGAGCAGTACTTC. It specifies CASSQVLAETYEQYF.

This chain links TRBV27 with TRBJ2-1; D not resolved. V was trimmed by 5 bases and J by 0 bases, leaving 14 bases between them. This CDR3 is 16 amino acids long. Germline assignment: CDR1 MNHEY and CDR2 SMNVEV (reference sequence). The CDR3 nucleotides read TGTGCCAGCAGTCCCCCCTTGCGGAGCTCCTACAATGAGCAGTTCTTC. Protein: CASSPPLRSSYNEQFF.

This sequence joins TRBV13 and TRBJ2-5, with D perhaps TRBD1 (6 bases). The end of the DNA fits TRBJ2-7 better, so the J call may be wrong. There are 16 residues in the CDR3. The germline V gene has CDR1 PRHDT and CDR2 FYEKMQ (reference sequence). CDR3: CASSLGATQGSYEQYF. Here the CDR3 DNA reads TGTGCCAGCAGCTTAGGCGCGACACAGGGCAGCTACGAGCAGTACTTC.

This clone was observed a single time. J is TRBJ2-7 and V is TRBV7-6, with D possibly TRBD1 on 6 matching bases. Germline CDR1 and CDR2: SGHVS and FNYEAQ. The length of the CDR3 is 16 residues. V was shortened by 1 base and J by 4 bases, with 17 bases between the two germline ends. This chain's CDR3 is CASSLVYGRGTYEQYF. CDR3 coding DNA: TGTGCCAGCAGCTTAGTATATGGTAGGGGGACGTACGAGCAGTACTTC. Using reference TRBV7-6 and TRBJ2-7 for the parts outside the CDR3, the full variable domain is GAGVSQSPRYKVTKRGQDVALRCDPISGHVSLYWYRQALGQGPEFLTYFNYEAQQDKSGLPNDRFSAERPEGSISTLTIQRTEQRDSAMYRCASSLVYGRGTYEQYFGPGTRLTVT.

The chain uses TRBV28 and TRBJ2-2; a weak D match, TRBD1 (5 bases). Germline CDR1 is MDHEN and CDR2 is SYDVKM. This CDR3 spans 15 amino acids. V was pared by 6 bases and J by 2 bases, with 13 bases between. The CDR3 sequence is CASRHDRDNTGELFF. Here the CDR3 DNA reads TGTGCCAGCAGACACGACAGAGACAACACCGGGGAGCTGTTTTTT.

J is TRBJ2-1 and V is TRBV27, with D possibly called TRBD1 or TRBD2 (5 bases each). This CDR3 is built from 12 residues. Trimming removed 3 bases at V and 12 bases at J, with 12 bases between. Germline lookup yields CDR1 MNHEY and CDR2 SMNVEV (reference sequence). The DNA of the CDR3 is TGTGCCAGCAGTTTGTTTTTGGGACCGCAGTTCTTC. Protein sequence: CASSLFLGPQFF.

The chain uses TRBV7-9 and TRBJ2-7; no firm D call. Germline lookup yields CDR1 SEHNR and CDR2 FQNEAQ (reference sequence). The germline V and J ends were trimmed by 1 base and 3 bases, with 10 bases remaining between them. CDR3 length equals 14 residues. The CDR3 nucleotides are TGTGCCAGCAGCTTAGATCGGCAGTTCTACGAGCAGTACTTC. Protein product: CASSLDRQFYEQYF.

The chain combines TRBV30 with TRBJ1-1, with D hard to call. Germline values: CDR1 GTSNPN, CDR2 SVGIG (reference sequence). V was trimmed by 1 base and J by 6 bases, leaving 15 bases between them. The CDR3 is 14 residues long. The CDR3 DNA is TGTGCCTGGAGTGCCCCCCCCGACCAGGCTGAAGCTTTCTTT. Translation: CAWSAPPDQAEAFF.

The chain joins TRBV2 to TRBJ2-7, with 7 bases that match TRBD1. CDR1 is SNHLY, CDR2 FYNNEI, per germline. CDR3 length equals 15 residues. V shed 5 bases, J shed 0 bases, and the junction held 7 bases outside the gene matches. The DNA for the CDR3 is TGTGCCAGCAGTATTACCGGGGACAGCTCCTACGAGCAGTACTTC. It is translated as CASSITGDSSYEQYF.